Presented here are 18 T cell receptor beta chains from one specimen sequenced in a study of T cell changes during pregnancy in multiple sclerosis. Using immunoSEQ multiplex PCR, the repertoire was profiled, and TCRdb retains in-frame clones only, with some absent. The data show about 50,000 clones, around 90% seen once. The sample consisted of CD4+ T cells from peripheral blood mononuclear cells, taken in the second trimester of pregnancy. The receptor set was obtained from a female donor with multiple sclerosis, enrolled in a pregnancy study.

This rearrangement joins TRBV7-6 to TRBJ2-3; 7 bases align to TRBD2. Per the germline V gene, CDR1 is SGHVS and CDR2 is FNYEAQ. After removal of 6 bases from V and 2 bases from J, the junction contained 8 bases not matched to a gene. This CDR3 comprises 15 residues. CDR3 sequence reads: CASSTRGTTTDTQYF. Here the CDR3 DNA reads TGTGCCAGCAGTACTAGAGGGACTACCACAGATACGCAGTATTTT.

V and J are TRBV7-9 and TRBJ2-4; D is unclear. Germline CDR1 is SEHNR and CDR2 is FQNEAQ (reference sequence). This CDR3 has 16 amino acids. With 2 bases removed from V and 3 bases from J, the gap between germline ends came to 14 bases. The CDR3 spells CASSLPLGASKNIQYF. DNA of the CDR3: TGTGCCAGCAGCTTACCCCTTGGTGCCAGCAAAAACATTCAGTACTTC.

This sequence joins TRBV30 and TRBJ2-5; the D gene is possibly TRBD2 (5 bases). The germline V gene has CDR1 GTSNPN and CDR2 SVGIG (reference sequence). V was trimmed by 0 bases and J by 10 bases, leaving 12 bases between them. The CDR3 is 12 residues long. CDR3 sequence (DNA): TGTGCCTGGAGTGTACCGGCGGGTAACCAGTACTTC. Amino acids: CAWSVPAGNQYF. The full variable domain, with the rest looked up from reference TRBV30 and TRBJ2-5, is SQTIHQWPATLVQPVGSPLSLECTVEGTSNPNLYWYRQAAGRGLQLLFYSVGIGQISSEVPQNLSASRPQDRQFILSSKKLLLSDSGFYLCAWSVPAGNQYFGPGTRLLVL.

The gene calls are TRBV6-1 and TRBJ1-3; D may be TRBD1 (5 bases). Trimming stripped 8 bases from V and 0 bases from J, with 8 bases between. The CDR3 spans 13 residues. The germline V gene has CDR1 MNHNS and CDR2 SASEGT. CDR3 protein: CASGQGSGNTIYF. As DNA, the CDR3 is TGTGCCAGCGGGCAGGGCTCTGGAAACACCATATATTTT.

This rearrangement joins TRBV5-6 to TRBJ2-6; D is unresolved. CDR1 is SGHDT and CDR2 is YYEEEE in the germline V gene. This CDR3 comprises 15 residues. The V end lost 4 bases, the J end lost 0 bases, and 8 bases lay between the germline ends. CDR3 amino acids: CASSPGFSGANVLTF. CDR3 nucleotide sequence: TGTGCCAGCAGCCCCGGTTTCTCTGGGGCCAACGTCCTGACTTTC.

The rearrangement joins TRBV10-2 to TRBJ2-1, with 9 bases lining up with TRBD2. This CDR3 region has 18 residues. Germline V gene lookup returns CDR1 WSHSY and CDR2 SAAADI. The junction had 18 bases not matched to a gene; V was cut back by 5 bases and J by 7 bases. This chain's CDR3 is CASSQARTNSGRMNEQFF. The DNA for the CDR3 is TGCGCCAGCAGTCAGGCACGAACAAATAGCGGGAGAATGAATGAGCAGTTCTTC.

This chain uses TRBV2 with TRBJ1-4, with D maybe TRBD1 (5 bases). The CDR3 has 14 residues. Germline V gene lookup returns CDR1 SNHLY and CDR2 FYNNEI. Trimming shortened V by 4 bases and J by 3 bases, and 9 bases separated the two germline ends. As DNA, the CDR3 is TGTGCCAGCAGTGGAGTAGGGGCTAATGAAAAACTGTTTTTT. Residues: CASSGVGANEKLFF.

The rearrangement joins TRBV6-1 to TRBJ2-7, with 10 bases aligning to TRBD1. The CDR3 consists of 14 residues. Germline CDR1 and CDR2: MNHNS and SASEGT. Germline trimming cut 5 bases from V and 4 bases from J; bases unmatched to any gene: 5. CDR3 sequence: CASSRSDRGYEQYF. CDR3 DNA: TGTGCCAGCAGTCGATCGGACAGGGGGTACGAGCAGTACTTC.

The chain couples TRBV11-2 to TRBJ1-2; the match to TRBD1 covers 7 bases. Germline loops: CDR1 SGHAT, CDR2 FQNNGV. With 5 bases clipped from V and 4 bases from J, the junction kept 7 bases outside the gene matches. The CDR3 consists of 14 residues. DNA of the CDR3: TGTGCCAGCAGCCCATTGGACAGGTTCTATGGCTACACCTTC. Protein: CASSPLDRFYGYTF. Variable domain in full (rest from reference TRBV11-2 and TRBJ1-2): EAGVAQSPRYKIIEKRQSVAFWCNPISGHATLYWYQQILGQGPKLLIQFQNNGVVDDSQLPKDRFSAERLKGVDSTLKIQPAKLEDSAVYLCASSPLDRFYGYTFGSGTRLTVV.

The gene calls are TRBV7-3 and TRBJ1-1, with a possible D match to TRBD1 (6 bases). This CDR3 has 16 amino acids. V lost 4 bases and J lost 0, with 15 bases in between. Germline CDR1 and CDR2: SGHTA and FQGTGA. CDR3 in amino acids: CASSSGTPRMNTEAFF. CDR3 coding DNA: TGTGCCAGCAGCTCGGGGACACCCAGGATGAACACTGAAGCTTTCTTT.

J is TRBJ2-3 and V is TRBV15; 11 positions agree with TRBD2. Trimming removed 2 bases from V and 1 base from J; junction bases left unmatched: 5. The CDR3 is 17 amino acids. The germline V gene has CDR1 LNHNV and CDR2 YYDKDF (reference sequence). This CDR3 reads CATSRLAGGRGTDTQYF. CDR3 nucleotide sequence: TGTGCCACCAGCAGACTAGCGGGGGGCCGGGGCACAGATACGCAGTATTTT.

The chain has TRBV7-2 and TRBJ2-7; TRBD1 might be the D (6 bases). Germline V CDR1 and CDR2: SGHTA, FQGNSA. V gave up 3 bases and J gave up 4 bases, with 13 bases separating them. There are 14 residues in the CDR3. The CDR3 is CASSFRTESYEQYF. The CDR3 nucleotides read TGTGCCAGCAGCTTTAGGACAGAATCTTACGAGCAGTACTTC.

V is TRBV5-1 and J is TRBJ2-7; D remains ambiguous. Germline V gene data show CDR1 as SGHRS and CDR2 as YFSETQ. The germline V and J ends were trimmed by 1 base and 1 base, with 9 bases remaining between them. This CDR3 spans 14 amino acids. The CDR3 DNA reads TGCGCCAGCAGCTTGTTCGGGTCATCCTACGAGCAGTACTTC. Its translation: CASSLFGSSYEQYF.

J is TRBJ1-2 and V is TRBV9, with a tentative D call TRBD1 (6 bases). The V gene lost 0 bases and the J gene lost 8 bases, with 11 bases spanning the gap. This CDR3 has 13 residues. CDR1 and CDR2 (germline): SGDLS, YYNGEE. CDR3 residues: CASSVGGQLGYTF. CDR3 DNA: TGTGCCAGCAGCGTAGGGGGGCAACTAGGCTACACCTTC.

The chain recombines TRBV6-5 with TRBJ1-5; D is unresolved. The CDR3 totals 15 residues. Trimming stripped 0 bases from V and 3 bases from J, with 9 bases between. Germline CDR1 reads MNHEY; CDR2 reads SVGAGI. CDR3 DNA sequence: TGTGCCAGCAGTTACTCGAGTACGGTCAATCAGCCCCAGCATTTT. It codes for CASSYSSTVNQPQHF.

The chain links TRBV7-9 to TRBJ1-6, with 8 bases identical to TRBD1. The CDR3 has 16 amino acids. V lost 2 bases and J lost 9; bases outside the gene matches: 9. Germline-derived CDR1 and CDR2 are SEHNR and FQNEAQ (reference sequence). The CDR3 DNA is TGTGCCAGCAGCTTACAGGGGGCGCTTGCTAGTTCACCCCTCCACTTT. Protein sequence: CASSLQGALASSPLHF.

J is TRBJ1-4 and V is TRBV7-9; D is unresolved. The germline V gene encodes CDR1 SEHNR and CDR2 FQNEAQ (reference sequence). This CDR3 comprises 15 residues. The V end was cut by 6 bases, the J end by 0 bases, with 11 bases between. The CDR3 coding sequence is TGTGCCAGCAGTCCCGACATAGCAACTAATGAAAAACTGTTTTTT. Residues: CASSPDIATNEKLFF. Filled out from reference TRBV7-9 and TRBJ1-4, the complete variable domain reads DTGVSQNPRHKITKRGQNVTFRCDPISEHNRLYWYRQTLGQGPEFLTYFQNEAQLEKSRLLSDRFSAERPKGSFSTLEIQRTEQGDSAMYLCASSPDIATNEKLFFGSGTQLSVL.

V usage is TRBV6-1 and J usage is TRBJ2-5, with D possibly matching TRBD2 (6 bases). V was clipped by 8 bases and J by 1 base, with 17 bases between them. In germline, CDR1 is MNHNS, CDR2 SASEGT. CDR3 length: 15 amino acids. CDR3 in amino acids: CASADSGRGQETQYF. The CDR3 coding sequence is TGTGCCAGCGCCGATAGTGGGCGGGGCCAAGAGACCCAGTACTTC.